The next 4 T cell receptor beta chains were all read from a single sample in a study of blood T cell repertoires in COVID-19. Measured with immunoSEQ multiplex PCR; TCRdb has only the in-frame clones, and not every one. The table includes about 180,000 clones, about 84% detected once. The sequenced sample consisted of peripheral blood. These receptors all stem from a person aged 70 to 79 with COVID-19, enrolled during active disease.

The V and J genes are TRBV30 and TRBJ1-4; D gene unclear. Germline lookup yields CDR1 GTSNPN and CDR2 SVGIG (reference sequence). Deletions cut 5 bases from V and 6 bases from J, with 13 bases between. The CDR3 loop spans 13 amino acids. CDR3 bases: TGTGCCTGGGGTTTGCGGTGGGATGAAAAACTGTTTTTT. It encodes CAWGLRWDEKLFF.

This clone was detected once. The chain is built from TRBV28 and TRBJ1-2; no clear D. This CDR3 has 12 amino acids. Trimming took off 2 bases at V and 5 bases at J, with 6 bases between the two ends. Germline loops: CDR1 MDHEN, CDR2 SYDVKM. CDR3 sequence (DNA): TGTGCCAGCAGTTTACTCGGTTATGGCTACACCTTC. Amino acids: CASSLLGYGYTF.

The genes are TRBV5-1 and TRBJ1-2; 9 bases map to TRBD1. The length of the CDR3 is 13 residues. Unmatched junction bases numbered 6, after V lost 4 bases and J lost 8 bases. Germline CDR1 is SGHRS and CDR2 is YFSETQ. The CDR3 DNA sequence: TGCGCCAGCAGCCCGGACAGGGGAAAAGGCTACACCTTC. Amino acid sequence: CASSPDRGKGYTF.

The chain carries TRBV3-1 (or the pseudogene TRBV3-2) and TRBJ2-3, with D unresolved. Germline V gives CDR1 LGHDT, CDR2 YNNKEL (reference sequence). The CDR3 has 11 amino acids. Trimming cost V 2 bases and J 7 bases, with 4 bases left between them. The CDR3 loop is CASSQSYTQYF. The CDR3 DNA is TGTGCCAGCAGCCAATCCTATACGCAGTATTTT.